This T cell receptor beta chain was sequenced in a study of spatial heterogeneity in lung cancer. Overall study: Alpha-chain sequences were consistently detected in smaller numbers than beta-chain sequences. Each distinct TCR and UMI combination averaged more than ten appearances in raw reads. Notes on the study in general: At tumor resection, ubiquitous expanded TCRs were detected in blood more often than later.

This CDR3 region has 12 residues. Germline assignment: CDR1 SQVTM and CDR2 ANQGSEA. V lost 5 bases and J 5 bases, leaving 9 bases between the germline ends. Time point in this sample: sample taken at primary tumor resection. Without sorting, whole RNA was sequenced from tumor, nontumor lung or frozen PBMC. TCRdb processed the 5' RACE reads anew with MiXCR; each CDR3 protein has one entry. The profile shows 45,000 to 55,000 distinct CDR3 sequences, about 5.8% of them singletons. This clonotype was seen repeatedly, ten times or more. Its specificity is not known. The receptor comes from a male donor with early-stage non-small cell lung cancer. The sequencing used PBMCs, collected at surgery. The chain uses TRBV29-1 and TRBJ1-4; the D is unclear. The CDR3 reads CSVLTTNEKLFF. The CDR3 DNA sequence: TGCAGCGTTCTTACCACAAATGAAAAACTGTTTTTT.